The clone carrying this TCR beta chain was counted between two and nine times. Its antigen is undetermined. This entry comes from a study of human T cells and chemical hapten exposure. Time point reported: patch test 2, 6 weeks after DPC sensitization. This sample's treatment: therapeutic diphenylcyclopropenone sensitization with weekly scalp DPC. V gave up 6 bases and J gave up 15 bases, with 18 bases separating them. CDR1 LNHDA and CDR2 SQIVND come from the germline V gene (reference sequence). CDR3 length: 12 amino acids. Study-wide results and caveats: It should be noted that donors had alopecia, so their immune response may differ from healthy people's. Positive correlation was observed between PT1 expanded TCR counts and patch test score.

MiXCR, run by TCRdb on the RACE reads, gives a single entry per CDR3 protein. The table shows fewer than 150,000 distinct CDR3 sequences, with around 11% occurring only once. This chain uses TRBV19 with TRBJ2-1; TRBD2 might be the D (5 bases). Sequenced here: whole blood, sampled in connection with sensitization to the hapten diphenylcyclopropenone (DPC). This clonotype was sampled from a woman aged 45-65 years with alopecia areata. Some clones in this sample may be carry-over from other donors' samples. This CDR3 reads CASRPREPRGFF. CDR3 sequence (DNA): TGTGCCAGTAGGCCTAGGGAACCTCGGGGGTTCTTC.